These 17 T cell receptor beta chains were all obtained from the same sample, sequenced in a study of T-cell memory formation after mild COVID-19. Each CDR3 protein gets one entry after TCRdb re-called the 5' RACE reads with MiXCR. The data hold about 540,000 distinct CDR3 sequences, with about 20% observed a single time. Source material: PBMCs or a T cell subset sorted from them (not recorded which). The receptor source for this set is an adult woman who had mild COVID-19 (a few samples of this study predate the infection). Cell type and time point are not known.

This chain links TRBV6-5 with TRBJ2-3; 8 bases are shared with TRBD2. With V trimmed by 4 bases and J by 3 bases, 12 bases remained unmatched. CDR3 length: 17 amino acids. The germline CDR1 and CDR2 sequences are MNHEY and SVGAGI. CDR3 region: CASSFSGTLFKTDTQYF. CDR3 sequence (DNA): TGTGCCAGCAGTTTTAGCGGGACCCTCTTTAAGACAGATACGCAGTATTTT.

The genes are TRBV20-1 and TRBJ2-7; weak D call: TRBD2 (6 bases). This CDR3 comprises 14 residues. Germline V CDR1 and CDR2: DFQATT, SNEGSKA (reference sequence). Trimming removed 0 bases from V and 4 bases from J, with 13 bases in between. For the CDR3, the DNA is TGCAGTGCTAGAGATGCGGGGAGCGCTTACGAGCAGTACTTC. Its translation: CSARDAGSAYEQYF.

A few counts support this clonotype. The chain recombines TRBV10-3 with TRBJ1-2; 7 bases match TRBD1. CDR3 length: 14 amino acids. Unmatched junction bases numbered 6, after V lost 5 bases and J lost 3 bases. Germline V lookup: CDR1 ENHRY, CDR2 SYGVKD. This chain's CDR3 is CAISNQGGYYGYTF. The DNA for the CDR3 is TGTGCCATCAGTAACCAGGGGGGCTACTATGGCTACACCTTC.

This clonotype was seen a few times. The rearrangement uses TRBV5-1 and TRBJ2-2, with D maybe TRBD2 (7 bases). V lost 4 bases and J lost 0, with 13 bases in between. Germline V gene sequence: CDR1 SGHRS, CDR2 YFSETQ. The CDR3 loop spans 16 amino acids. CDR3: CASSLRGAANTGELFF. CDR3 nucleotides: TGCGCCAGCAGCCTCCGGGGGGCAGCGAACACCGGGGAGCTGTTTTTT.

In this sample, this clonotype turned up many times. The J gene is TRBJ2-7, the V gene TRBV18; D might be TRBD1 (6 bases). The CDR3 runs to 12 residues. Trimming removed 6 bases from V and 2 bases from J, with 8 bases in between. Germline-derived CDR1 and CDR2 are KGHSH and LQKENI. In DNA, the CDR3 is TGTGCCAGCTCGACAGGACCCTACGAGCAGTACTTC. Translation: CASSTGPYEQYF.

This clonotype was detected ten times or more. Here the CDR3 reads CASSFKYRGFIYEQYF. CDR3 DNA sequence: TGTGCCAGCAGTTTTAAATATCGCGGCTTTATCTACGAGCAGTACTTC. The chain carries TRBV12-3 or TRBV12-4 and TRBJ2-7; D gene uncertain. The V and J ends lost 3 bases and 3 bases respectively, with 18 bases between them. The CDR3 extends over 16 amino acids.

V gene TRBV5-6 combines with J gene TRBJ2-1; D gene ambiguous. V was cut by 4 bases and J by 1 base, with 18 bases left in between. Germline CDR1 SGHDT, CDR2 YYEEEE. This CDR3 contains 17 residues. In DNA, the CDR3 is TGTGCCAGCAGCCTGACTTTAGGTGTAGGGTCCTACAATGAGCAGTTCTTC. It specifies CASSLTLGVGSYNEQFF.

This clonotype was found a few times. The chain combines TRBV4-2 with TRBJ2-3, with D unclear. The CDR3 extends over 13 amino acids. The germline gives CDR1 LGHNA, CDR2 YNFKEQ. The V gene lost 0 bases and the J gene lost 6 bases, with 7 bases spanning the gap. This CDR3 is CASSQEVEDTQYF. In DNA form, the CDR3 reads TGTGCCAGCAGCCAAGAGGTGGAGGATACGCAGTATTTT.

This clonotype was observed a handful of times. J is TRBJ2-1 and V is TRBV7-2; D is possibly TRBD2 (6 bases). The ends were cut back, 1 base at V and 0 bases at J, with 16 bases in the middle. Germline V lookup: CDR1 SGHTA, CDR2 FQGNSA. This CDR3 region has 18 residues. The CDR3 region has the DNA TGTGCCAGCAGCTTAGGGGGACCGGGACTTCTCTCCTACAATGAGCAGTTCTTC. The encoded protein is CASSLGGPGLLSYNEQFF.

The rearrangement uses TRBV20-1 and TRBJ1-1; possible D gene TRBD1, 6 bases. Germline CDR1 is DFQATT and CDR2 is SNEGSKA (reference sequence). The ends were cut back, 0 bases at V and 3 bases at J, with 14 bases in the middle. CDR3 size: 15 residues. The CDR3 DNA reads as TGCAGTGCTAGAGATTCTAGAGGGGGGGACACTGAAGCTTTCTTT. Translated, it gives CSARDSRGGDTEAFF.

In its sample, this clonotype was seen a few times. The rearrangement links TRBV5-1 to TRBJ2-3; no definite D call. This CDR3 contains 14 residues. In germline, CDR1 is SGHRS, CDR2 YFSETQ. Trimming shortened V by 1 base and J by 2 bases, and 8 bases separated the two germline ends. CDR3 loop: CASSLRSPTDTQYF. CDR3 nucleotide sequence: TGCGCCAGCAGCTTGAGGAGCCCCACAGATACGCAGTATTTT.

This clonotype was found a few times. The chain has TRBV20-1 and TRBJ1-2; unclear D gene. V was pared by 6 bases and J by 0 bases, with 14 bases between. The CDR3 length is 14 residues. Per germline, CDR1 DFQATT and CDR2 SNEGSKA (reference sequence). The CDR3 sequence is CSAPRSDSNYGYTF. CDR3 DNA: TGCAGTGCCCCCAGGAGTGATTCTAACTATGGCTACACCTTC.

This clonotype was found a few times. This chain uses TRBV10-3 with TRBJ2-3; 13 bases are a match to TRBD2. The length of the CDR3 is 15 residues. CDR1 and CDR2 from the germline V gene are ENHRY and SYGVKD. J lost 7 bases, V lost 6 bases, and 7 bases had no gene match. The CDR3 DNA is TGTGCCATCAGCGAACTAGCGGGAGGGACAAATACGCAGTATTTT. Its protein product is CAISELAGGTNTQYF.

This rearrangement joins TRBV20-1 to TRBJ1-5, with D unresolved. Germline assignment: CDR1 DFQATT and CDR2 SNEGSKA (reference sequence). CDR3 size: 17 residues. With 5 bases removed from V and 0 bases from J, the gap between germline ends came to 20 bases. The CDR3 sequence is CSAATFNAYYSNQPQHF. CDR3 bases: TGCAGTGCTGCCACCTTTAATGCTTATTATAGCAATCAGCCCCAGCATTTT.

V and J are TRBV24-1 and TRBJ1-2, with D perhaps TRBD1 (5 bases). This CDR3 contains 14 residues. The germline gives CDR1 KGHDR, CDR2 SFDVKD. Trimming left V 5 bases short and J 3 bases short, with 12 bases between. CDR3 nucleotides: TGTGCCACCAGTGCCCCGGGGGTGGACTATGGCTACACCTTC. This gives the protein CATSAPGVDYGYTF.

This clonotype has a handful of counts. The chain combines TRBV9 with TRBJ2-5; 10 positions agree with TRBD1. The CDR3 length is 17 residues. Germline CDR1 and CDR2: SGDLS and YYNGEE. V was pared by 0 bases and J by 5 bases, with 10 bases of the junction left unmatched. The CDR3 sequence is CASSVGVGQGVGETQYF. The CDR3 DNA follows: TGTGCCAGCAGCGTAGGGGTCGGACAGGGGGTCGGGGAGACCCAGTACTTC.

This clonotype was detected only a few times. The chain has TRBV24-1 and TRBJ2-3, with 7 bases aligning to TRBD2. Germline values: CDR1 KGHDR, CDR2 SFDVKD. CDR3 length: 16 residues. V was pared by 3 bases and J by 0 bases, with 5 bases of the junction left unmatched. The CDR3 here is CATSDTAGTSTDTQYF. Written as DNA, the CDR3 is TGTGCCACCAGTGATACAGCGGGGACTAGCACAGATACGCAGTATTTT.